This TCR beta chain emerged from a study of blood T cell repertoires in COVID-19. In its sample, this clone was seen a few times. The CDR3 runs to 12 residues. The V gene lost 4 bases and the J gene lost 0 bases, with 4 bases spanning the gap. CDR1 is WNHNN, CDR2 SYGVQD, per germline (reference sequence). Some clones are missing from TCRdb's copy, which holds only in-frame ones; the method was immunoSEQ multiplex PCR. The sample lists a few hundred thousand clones; roughly 90% were seen once. The TCR comes from a young man with COVID-19, enrolled during active disease. The chain carries TRBV10-1 and TRBJ2-7; the D is unclear. The sample was peripheral blood. The CDR3: CASSGYSYEQYF. For the CDR3, the DNA is TGCGCCAGCAGTGGCTACTCCTACGAGCAGTACTTC.